Below are 27 T cell receptor beta chains sequenced from a single sample in a study of T cells in Graves' hyperthyroidism and ophthalmopathy. The source material, RNA transcripts, was used to amplify TCR beta CDR3 regions. The HTBI primer set drove a first-round RT-PCR of the TCR CDR3. From the multiplex PCR reads, TCRdb called clonotypes with MiXCR, one entry per CDR3 protein. There are approximately 330,000 distinct CDR3 sequences in the sample; roughly an eighth occur only once, and 30% to 35% lies in the top ten. The sample consisted of blood. The source of these receptors is a middle-aged woman with Graves' ophthalmopathy.

This clonotype was counted many times. The genes are TRBV6-5 and TRBJ2-3; the D is unclear. Germline CDR1 and CDR2: MNHEY and SVGAGI. This CDR3 spans 14 amino acids. V was shortened by 0 bases and J by 0 bases, with 4 bases between the two germline ends. CDR3 protein: CASSYSSSTDTQYF. Written as DNA, the CDR3 is TGTGCCAGCAGTTACTCATCAAGCACAGATACGCAGTATTTT.

V is TRBV7-6 and J is TRBJ1-3; 7 nucleotides agree with TRBD1. J was trimmed by 2 bases and V by 0 bases; bases with no gene match: 4. The CDR3 runs 16 residues. Per germline, CDR1 SGHVS and CDR2 FNYEAQ. The CDR3 region has the DNA TGTGCCAGCAGCTTAGCGATAGGACAGGCTGGAAACACCATATATTTT. It encodes CASSLAIGQAGNTIYF.

The table lists this clonotype with many counts. V gene TRBV11-2 combines with J gene TRBJ1-2, with 12 bases that match TRBD1. After removal of 5 bases from V and 5 bases from J, the junction contained 9 bases not matched to a gene. The CDR3 is made up of 16 amino acids. Germline values: CDR1 SGHAT, CDR2 FQNNGV. CDR3 protein: CASSQRGQGASYGYTF. For the CDR3, the DNA is TGTGCCAGCAGCCAACGGGGACAGGGGGCAAGTTATGGCTACACCTTC.

This chain links TRBV20-1 with TRBJ1-5; possibly TRBD1 for D (5 bases). The CDR3 length is 13 residues. Trimming removed 1 base from V and 4 bases from J, with 8 bases in between. The germline gives CDR1 DFQATT, CDR2 SNEGSKA (reference sequence). CDR3 region: CSARVGENQPQHF. CDR3 nucleotides: TGCAGTGCTAGAGTAGGGGAAAATCAGCCCCAGCATTTT.

This clonotype was seen more than once but under ten times. The V and J genes are TRBV20-1 and TRBJ2-1; D possibly corresponds to TRBD2 (6 bases). The CDR3 sequence is 18 residues long. V lost 0 bases and J 0 bases, leaving 18 bases between the germline ends. CDR1 and CDR2 from the germline V gene are DFQATT and SNEGSKA (reference sequence). CDR3 DNA: TGCAGTGCTAGAGATCGGGATAGCGGTGGGAGCTCCTACAATGAGCAGTTCTTC. Protein: CSARDRDSGGSSYNEQFF.

This clonotype was observed many times. The chain carries TRBV12-3 or TRBV12-4 and TRBJ2-1, with TRBD1 matching 7 bases. This CDR3 has 15 amino acids. The V gene end was trimmed by 7 bases and the J gene end by 5 bases; junction bases not matched to a gene: 11. CDR3 sequence: CASTRRDSPNNEQFF. CDR3 in DNA: TGTGCCAGCACCCGCCGGGACAGCCCTAACAATGAGCAGTTCTTC.

This clonotype showed up many times. The chain joins TRBV20-1 to TRBJ2-3, with 9 bases fitting TRBD2. Germline CDR1 DFQATT, CDR2 SNEGSKA (reference sequence). The CDR3 extends over 18 amino acids. V was pared by 6 bases and J by 4 bases, with 20 bases of the junction left unmatched. CDR3 loop: CSARGTRLAGYPPDTQYF. The CDR3 nucleotides read TGCAGTGCCAGGGGGACCCGGCTAGCGGGATACCCGCCAGATACGCAGTATTTT.

This clonotype was picked up many times. This rearrangement joins TRBV12-3 or TRBV12-4 to TRBJ2-3; 8 bases are shared with TRBD2. The V gene end was trimmed by 3 bases and the J gene end by 6 bases; junction bases not matched to a gene: 8. The CDR3 covers 15 residues. As DNA, the CDR3 is TGTGCCAGCAGTTTGGGGGCGGGGGGCCCCGATACGCAGTATTTT. The encoded protein is CASSLGAGGPDTQYF.

Ten or more counts support this clonotype. The V call is TRBV6-1, the J call TRBJ1-1; D unclear. With 2 bases removed from V and 1 base from J, the gap between germline ends came to 8 bases. Per the germline V gene, CDR1 is MNHNS and CDR2 is SASEGT. The CDR3 runs 14 residues. The CDR3 is CASSEIDQNTEAFF. In DNA, the CDR3 is TGTGCCAGCAGTGAAATAGACCAGAACACTGAAGCTTTCTTT.

This clonotype occurred many times. This chain connects TRBV7-8 to TRBJ1-2; D gene ambiguous. This CDR3 has 15 residues. Trimming left V 5 bases short and J 2 bases short, with 15 bases between. Germline V gives CDR1 SGHVS, CDR2 FQNEAQ. CDR3 DNA sequence: TGTGCCAGCAGCCACAGACGGCGCATCAACTATGGCTACACCTTC. This encodes CASSHRRRINYGYTF.

This clonotype has a single count. A read error is possible here, since a much larger clone lies one base away. The chain uses TRBV12-3 or TRBV12-4 and TRBJ2-3; D gene ambiguous. The CDR3 runs to 13 residues. CDR3 nucleotide sequence: TGTGCCAGCATTTTAACTCTTGTAGGTACGCAGTATTTT. This encodes CASILTLVGTQYF.

The chain is built from TRBV20-1 and TRBJ2-3; D may be TRBD1 or TRBD2 (5 bases each). The V and J ends lost 0 bases and 0 bases respectively, with 13 bases between them. Germline V lookup: CDR1 DFQATT, CDR2 SNEGSKA (reference sequence). CDR3 length: 16 residues. The CDR3: CSARDVRRDSTDTQYF. CDR3 nucleotides: TGCAGTGCTAGAGACGTGCGACGGGACAGCACAGATACGCAGTATTTT.

The chain recombines TRBV24-1 with TRBJ2-2; D ambiguous. From germline, CDR1 is KGHDR and CDR2 SFDVKD. This CDR3 contains 14 residues. The V and J ends lost 9 bases and 3 bases respectively, with 13 bases between them. The chain's CDR3 is CATADWKDTGELFF. DNA of the CDR3: TGTGCCACCGCCGACTGGAAAGACACCGGGGAGCTGTTTTTT.

This clonotype appeared many times. J is TRBJ2-1 and V is TRBV5-6; 11 nucleotides match TRBD2. V lost 8 bases, J lost 6 bases, and 4 bases stayed unmatched. The CDR3 extends over 13 amino acids. Germline CDR1 reads SGHDT; CDR2 reads YYEEEE. The CDR3 spells CASRLAGFNEQFF. As DNA, the CDR3 is TGTGCCAGTAGACTAGCGGGGTTCAATGAGCAGTTCTTC. The full variable domain, with the rest looked up from reference TRBV5-6 and TRBJ2-1, is DAGVTQSPTHLIKTRGQQVTLRCSPKSGHDTVSWYQQALGQGPQFIFQYYEEEERQRGNFPDRFSGHQFPNYSSELNVNALLLGDSALYLCASRLAGFNEQFFGPGTRLTVL.

This clonotype has just a few counts. A much larger clone lies one base from this, so it may be a read error. The chain has TRBV6-2 or TRBV6-3 and TRBJ2-7; 7 nucleotides align to TRBD1. Germline CDR1 and CDR2: MNHEY and SVGEGT. The junction had 4 bases not matched to a gene; V was cut back by 6 bases and J by 8 bases. This CDR3 is built from 11 residues. The CDR3 nucleotides read TGTGCCAGCAGAACAGGGGACAAGCAGTACTTC. It is translated as CASRTGDKQYF.

This clonotype has a count of ten or more. V is TRBV6-1 and J is TRBJ2-1; D not certain. Germline CDR1 is MNHNS and CDR2 is SASEGT. Between the trimmed V and J ends, which lost 1 base and 5 bases, there was a span of 12 bases. The length of the CDR3 is 15 residues. Written as DNA, the CDR3 is TGTGCCAGCAGTGAAGGAAGACTCCCAGACAATGAGCAGTTCTTC. Protein: CASSEGRLPDNEQFF.

The chain is built from TRBV24-1 and TRBJ1-2; D may be TRBD1 (5 bases). The V gene lost 7 bases and the J gene lost 4 bases, with 18 bases spanning the gap. This CDR3 is 15 amino acids long. Germline V lookup: CDR1 KGHDR, CDR2 SFDVKD. For the CDR3, the DNA is TGTGCCACCAGCGTCGGGGGGTCGCCGGCCTATGGCTACACCTTC. Translating it yields CATSVGGSPAYGYTF.

This clonotype showed up just a few times. The chain employs TRBV18 and TRBJ2-7; TRBD2 matches at 9 bases. Germline CDR1 reads KGHSH; CDR2 reads LQKENI. V lost 6 bases to trimming and J lost 0 bases; unmatched junction nucleotides: 6. This CDR3 has 15 amino acids. DNA for the CDR3: TGTGCCAGCTCGCCGGTTAGCGGGGGCTCCTACGAGCAGTACTTC. Its protein is CASSPVSGGSYEQYF.

This clonotype occurred many times. V usage is TRBV28 and J usage is TRBJ1-1; 7 nucleotides line up with TRBD1. The V segment lost 5 bases and the J segment 4 bases; nucleotides outside the gene matches: 10. CDR3 length equals 15 residues. The germline CDR1 and CDR2 sequences are MDHEN and SYDVKM. In DNA form, the CDR3 reads TGTGCCAGCAGTCCAACAGGGGCGGGGGGCACTGAAGCTTTCTTT. The encoded protein is CASSPTGAGGTEAFF.

For this clonotype: A read error may explain this, as a much larger clone is one base away. The V gene is TRBV20-1, the J gene TRBJ2-3; D gene unclear. Trimming removed 3 bases at V and 3 bases at J, with 1 base between. The CDR3 runs 10 residues. Germline CDR1 DFQATT, CDR2 SNEGSKA (reference sequence). CDR3 coding DNA: TGCAGTGCTAGGACAGATACGCAGTATTTT. Translation gives CSARTDTQYF.

This clonotype was counted at least ten times. This chain joins TRBV10-3 and TRBJ1-1, with TRBD1 matching 7 bases. CDR3 length: 12 amino acids. J was trimmed by 4 bases and V by 9 bases; bases with no gene match: 5. The V gene's germline CDR1 is ENHRY and CDR2 SYGVKD. The CDR3 region has the DNA TGTGCCATGAGGGGGCTTAGCACTGAAGCTTTCTTT. Encoded protein: CAMRGLSTEAFF.

The chain employs TRBV4-2 and TRBJ2-5, with 12 bases aligning to TRBD2. With 2 bases clipped from V and 0 bases from J, the junction kept 1 base outside the gene matches. The length of the CDR3 is 16 residues. CDR1 is LGHNA, CDR2 YNFKEQ, per germline. The CDR3 nucleotides are TGTGCCAGCAGCCAACTAGCGGGGGGGTACCAAGAGACCCAGTACTTC. It specifies CASSQLAGGYQETQYF.

The chain couples TRBV7-8 to TRBJ2-2, with 8 bases lining up with TRBD1. Trimming took 5 bases from V and 4 from J; bases not matched to a gene: 12. Germline values: CDR1 SGHVS, CDR2 FQNEAQ. The CDR3 covers 17 residues. CDR3 loop: CASSPLSGQGGTGELFF. The DNA for the CDR3 is TGTGCCAGCAGCCCACTATCAGGACAGGGCGGCACCGGGGAGCTGTTTTTT.

This clonotype was seen many times. The rearrangement links TRBV28 to TRBJ2-7; D is perhaps TRBD2 (6 bases). This CDR3 region has 15 residues. V was shortened by 11 bases and J by 6 bases, with 26 bases between the two germline ends. Germline CDR1 reads MDHEN; CDR2 reads SYDVKM. The CDR3 loop reads CASKEAGPRDGEQYF. The CDR3 coding sequence is TGTGCCTCTAAGGAAGCGGGCCCAAGGGACGGCGAGCAGTACTTC.

Note on this clonotype: This clone may be a read error of a much larger clone one base away. The V call is TRBV5-1, the J call TRBJ1-1; D is ambiguous. CDR1 is SGHRS and CDR2 is YFSETQ in the germline V gene. Trimming pared 0 bases from V and 4 bases from J, leaving 10 bases between. The CDR3 extends over 14 amino acids. The CDR3 DNA reads as TGCGCCAGCAGCTTGGGGCAAACGACCACTGAAGCTTTCTTT. This encodes CASSLGQTTTEAFF.

Ten or more counts support this clonotype. The chain links TRBV10-3 to TRBJ2-6, with 7 nucleotides matching TRBD1. This CDR3 spans 17 amino acids. Germline values: CDR1 ENHRY, CDR2 SYGVKD. The V gene end was trimmed by 2 bases and the J gene end by 1 base; junction bases not matched to a gene: 5. The CDR3 loop reads CAISEGQESSGANVLTF. The DNA for the CDR3 is TGTGCCATCAGTGAGGGACAGGAATCGTCTGGGGCCAACGTCCTGACTTTC.

The rearrangement uses TRBV20-1 and TRBJ1-1, with D perhaps matching TRBD1 (5 bases). This CDR3 is built from 15 residues. Germline CDR1 reads DFQATT; CDR2 reads SNEGSKA (reference sequence). V was trimmed by 1 base and J by 5 bases, leaving 17 bases between them. The CDR3 nucleotides read TGCAGTGCTAGAGCTCCGGGACGGGGGGGGACTGAAGCTTTCTTT. This encodes CSARAPGRGGTEAFF.